This TCR beta chain derives from a study of blood T cell repertoires in COVID-19. Across the study: PBMCs, B-cell-depleted T cells, or T cells were the source of the cDNA or gDNA that made up the material.

Individuals drawn from about 26 US areas were roughly 18 to 95 years old. Data came from immunoSEQ multiplex PCR; TCRdb stores just in-frame clones and leaves some out. Here the sample spans about 210,000 clones, approximately 88% being singletons. Trimming stripped 3 bases from V and 10 bases from J, with 10 bases between. The CDR3 covers 11 residues. Germline V lookup: CDR1 DFQATT, CDR2 SNEGSKA (reference sequence). The specimen sequenced was PBMCs or T cells enriched from blood (not recorded which). The source is a man aged 18 to 30 with acute COVID-19. The chain recombines TRBV20-1 with TRBJ2-1; D not certain. CDR3 in DNA: TGCAGTGCTAGCCCTGACTTGGAGCAGTTCTTC. It encodes CSASPDLEQFF.